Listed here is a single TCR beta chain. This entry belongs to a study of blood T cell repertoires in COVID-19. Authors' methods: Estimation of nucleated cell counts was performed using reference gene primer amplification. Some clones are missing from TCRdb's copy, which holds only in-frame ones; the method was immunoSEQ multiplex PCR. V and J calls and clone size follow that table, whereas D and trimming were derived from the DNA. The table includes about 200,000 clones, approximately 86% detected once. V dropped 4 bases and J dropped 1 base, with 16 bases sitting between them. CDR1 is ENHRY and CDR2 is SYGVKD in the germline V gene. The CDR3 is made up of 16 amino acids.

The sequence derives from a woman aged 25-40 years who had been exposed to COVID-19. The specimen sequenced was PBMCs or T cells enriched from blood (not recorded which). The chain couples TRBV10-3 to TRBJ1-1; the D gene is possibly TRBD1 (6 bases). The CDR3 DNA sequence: TGTGCCATCAGTGCCCCCGGAGGGGGGGCGAACACTGAAGCTTTCTTT. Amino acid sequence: CAISAPGGGANTEAFF.